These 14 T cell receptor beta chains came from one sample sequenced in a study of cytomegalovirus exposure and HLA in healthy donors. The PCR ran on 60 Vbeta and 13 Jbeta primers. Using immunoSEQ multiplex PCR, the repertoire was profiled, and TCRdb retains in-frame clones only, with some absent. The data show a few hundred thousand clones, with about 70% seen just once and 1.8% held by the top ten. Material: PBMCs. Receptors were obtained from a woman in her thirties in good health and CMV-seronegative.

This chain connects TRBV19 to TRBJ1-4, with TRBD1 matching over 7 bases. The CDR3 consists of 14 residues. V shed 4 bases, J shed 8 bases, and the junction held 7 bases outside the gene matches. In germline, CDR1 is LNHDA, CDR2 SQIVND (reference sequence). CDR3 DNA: TGTGCCAGTAGTACGACAGGGAGTAGGGAAAAACTGTTTTTT. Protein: CASSTTGSREKLFF.

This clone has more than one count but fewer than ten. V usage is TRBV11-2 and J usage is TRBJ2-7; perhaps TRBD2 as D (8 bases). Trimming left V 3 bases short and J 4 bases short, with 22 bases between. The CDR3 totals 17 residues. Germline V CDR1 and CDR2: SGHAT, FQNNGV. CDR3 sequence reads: CASSFRGSTRGRYEQYF. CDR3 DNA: TGTGCCAGCAGCTTCAGGGGGAGCACTCGCGGGAGGTACGAGCAGTACTTC.

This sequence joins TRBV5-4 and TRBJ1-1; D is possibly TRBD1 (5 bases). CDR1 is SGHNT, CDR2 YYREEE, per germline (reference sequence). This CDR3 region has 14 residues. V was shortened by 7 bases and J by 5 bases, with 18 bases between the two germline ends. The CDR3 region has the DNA TGTGCCAGCTTTCCCCCGGGGGGAAGGACTGAAGCTTTCTTT. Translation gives CASFPPGGRTEAFF.

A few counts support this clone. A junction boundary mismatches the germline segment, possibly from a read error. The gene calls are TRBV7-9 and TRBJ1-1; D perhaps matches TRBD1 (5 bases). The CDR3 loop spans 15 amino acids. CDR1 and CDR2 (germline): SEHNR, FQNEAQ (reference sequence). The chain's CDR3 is CASSLDGHVSTEDFF. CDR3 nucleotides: TGTGCCAGCAGCTTAGACGGACACGTGTCCACTGAAGATTTCTTT. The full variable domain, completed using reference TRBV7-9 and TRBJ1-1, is DTGVSQNPRHKITKRGQNVTFRCDPISEHNRLYWYRQTLGQGPEFLTYFQNEAQLEKSRLLSDRFSAERPKGSFSTLEIQRTEQGDSAMYLCASSLDGHVSTEDFFGQGTRLTVV.

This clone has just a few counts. Written as DNA, the CDR3 is TGTGCCAGCAGTGAAGGGACAGGGGCAGATACGCAGTATTTT. It codes for CASSEGTGADTQYF. The J gene is TRBJ2-3, the V gene TRBV6-1, with 9 bases identical to TRBD1. The CDR3 has 14 residues. Germline loops: CDR1 MNHNS, CDR2 SASEGT. V gave up 1 base and J gave up 4 bases; unmatched junction bases: 0.

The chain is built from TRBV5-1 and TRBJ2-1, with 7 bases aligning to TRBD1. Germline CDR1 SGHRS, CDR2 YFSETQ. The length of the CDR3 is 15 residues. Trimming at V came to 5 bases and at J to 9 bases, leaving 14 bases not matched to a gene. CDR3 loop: CASRRGQGLFAEQFF. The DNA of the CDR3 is TGCGCCAGCAGGAGGGGGCAGGGCCTGTTCGCTGAGCAGTTCTTC.

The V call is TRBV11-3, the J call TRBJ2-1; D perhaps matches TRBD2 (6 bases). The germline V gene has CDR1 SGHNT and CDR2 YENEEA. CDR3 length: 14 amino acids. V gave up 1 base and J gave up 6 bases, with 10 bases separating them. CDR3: CASSLVPSVNEQFF. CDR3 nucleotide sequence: TGTGCCAGCAGCTTAGTCCCTAGCGTCAATGAGCAGTTCTTC.

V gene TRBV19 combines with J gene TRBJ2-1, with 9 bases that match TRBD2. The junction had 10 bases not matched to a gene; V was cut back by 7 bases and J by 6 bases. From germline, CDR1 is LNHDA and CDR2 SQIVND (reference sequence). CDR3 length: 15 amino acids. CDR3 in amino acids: CASTQGSGSRNEQFF. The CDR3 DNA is TGTGCCAGTACCCAGGGTAGCGGGAGCCGCAATGAGCAGTTCTTC.

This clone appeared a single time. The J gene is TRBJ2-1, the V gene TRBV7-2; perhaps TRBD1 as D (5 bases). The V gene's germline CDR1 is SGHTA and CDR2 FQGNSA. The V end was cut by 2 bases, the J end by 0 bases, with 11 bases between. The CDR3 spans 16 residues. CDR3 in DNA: TGTGCCAGCAGCTTAACAGGTCTCCTCTCCTACAATGAGCAGTTCTTC. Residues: CASSLTGLLSYNEQFF.

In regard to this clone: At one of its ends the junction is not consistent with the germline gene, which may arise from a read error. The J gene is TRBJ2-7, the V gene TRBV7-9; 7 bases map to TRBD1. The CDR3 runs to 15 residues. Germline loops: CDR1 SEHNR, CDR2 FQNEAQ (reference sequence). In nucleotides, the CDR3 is TGTTCCAGCAGCCGTGGGACAGTTAGCTCCTACGAGCAGTACTTC. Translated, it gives CSSSRGTVSSYEQYF.

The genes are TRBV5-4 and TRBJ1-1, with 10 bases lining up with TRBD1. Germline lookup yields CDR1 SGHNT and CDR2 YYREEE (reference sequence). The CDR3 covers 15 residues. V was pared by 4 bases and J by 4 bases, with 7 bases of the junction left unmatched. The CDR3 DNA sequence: TGTGCCAGCAGCCGACCGGACAGGGGGTCCACTGAAGCTTTCTTT. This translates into CASSRPDRGSTEAFF. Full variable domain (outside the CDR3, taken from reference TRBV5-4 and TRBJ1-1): ETGVTQSPTHLIKTRGQQVTLRCSSQSGHNTVSWYQQALGQGPQFIFQYYREEENGRGNFPPRFSGLQFPNYSSELNVNALELDDSALYLCASSRPDRGSTEAFFGQGTRLTVV.

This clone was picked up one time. The CDR3 DNA follows: TGTGCCAGCAGTTACCCTCCCCTGAAAAGGGGTGGTACTGAAGCTTTCTTT. Its protein product is CASSYPPLKRGGTEAFF. The chain couples TRBV7-8 to TRBJ1-1, with D perhaps TRBD1 (5 bases). The germline V gene has CDR1 SGHVS and CDR2 FQNEAQ. The germline V and J ends were trimmed by 6 bases and 5 bases, with 25 bases remaining between them. The CDR3 consists of 17 residues.

The CDR3 sequence is CASSTGQGLLQPQHF. DNA for the CDR3: TGTGCCAGCAGTACCGGACAGGGTTTACTCCAGCCCCAGCATTTT. The chain is built from TRBV6-5 and TRBJ1-5, with TRBD1 matching over 8 bases. The CDR3 covers 15 residues. The V segment lost 5 bases and the J segment 7 bases; nucleotides outside the gene matches: 10. The germline CDR1 and CDR2 sequences are MNHEY and SVGAGI.

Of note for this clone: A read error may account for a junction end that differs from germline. CDR3 in amino acids: CASRLVTGALGDFF. CDR3 DNA sequence: TGTGCCAGCAGATTGGTAACAGGGGCTTTGGGAGATTTCTTT. The chain recombines TRBV5-6 with TRBJ1-1; 7 nucleotides align to TRBD1. Germline values: CDR1 SGHDT, CDR2 YYEEEE. The CDR3 is 14 amino acids.